This T cell receptor (beta chain) stems from a study of blood T cell repertoires in COVID-19. Study summary: Some COVID-19 samples were acute and others convalescent; all came from the United States, Italy and Spain.

In the original workflow: Amplification from reference gene primers served as the basis for estimated nucleated cell counts. Data came from immunoSEQ multiplex PCR; TCRdb stores just in-frame clones and leaves some out. V and J calls and clone size come straight from that table; D and trimming were deduced from the DNA. The sample consists of 85,000 to 90,000 clones, 80% to 95% of them appearing once. Trimming shortened V by 1 base and J by 0 bases, and 11 bases separated the two germline ends. This CDR3 has 16 residues. The germline gives CDR1 SGHVS, CDR2 FQNEAQ. The sequence derives from a human donor with active COVID-19. The donor label of this sample is uncertain. V is TRBV7-8 and J is TRBJ2-3, with TRBD2 as a possible D gene (6 bases). The sequenced material came from peripheral blood. CDR3 DNA sequence: TGTGCCAGCAGCTTAGGAGCTAGCGCAAGCACAGATACGCAGTATTTT. This codes for CASSLGASASTDTQYF.